Listed below are T cell receptor beta chains from one sample, sequenced in a study of blood T cell repertoires in COVID-19. Profiled with immunoSEQ multiplex PCR; TCRdb holds only in-frame clones, not every one. The sample yields approximately 60,000 clones, more than 65% seen once. Specimen: peripheral blood. Receptors were obtained from an elderly woman with active or convalescent COVID-19. Both conserved end residues are part of each CDR3. A D gene is named only where the DNA matches it firmly. The size field is filled for only some rows; it gives once, few, many or a size class.

NA | TRBD2 | TRBJ2-3 | TRBV9 | CASSEGGGITDTQYF | TGTGCCAGCAGCGAGGGCGGGGGGATCACAGATACGCAGTATTTT
NA | TRBD2 | TRBJ2-3 | TRBV29-1 | CSVELTSGTQYF | TGCAGCGTTGAACTGACTAGCGGGACGCAGTATTTT
few | NA | TRBJ1-4 | TRBV7-8 | CASSSQGMGTNEKLFF | TGTGCCAGCAGCTCGCAGGGGATGGGAACTAATGAAAAACTGTTTTTT
NA | NA | TRBJ1-2 | TRBV9 | CASSLHEGLRGDGYTF | TGTGCCAGCAGCCTCCACGAAGGACTCCGGGGGGACGGCTACACCTTC
few | NA | TRBJ1-4 | TRBV6-1 | CASSGGRRTAVANEKLFF | TGTGCCAGCAGTGGAGGGAGACGGACTGCCGTAGCTAATGAAAAACTGTTTTTT
NA | TRBD1 | TRBJ1-5 | TRBV2 | CASTVRTGFRPQHF | TGTGCCAGCACCGTAAGGACAGGGTTCCGGCCCCAGCATTTT
NA | TRBD1 | TRBJ2-1 | TRBV19 | CASSPDRDRGNEQFF | TGTGCCAGTAGTCCGGACCGGGACAGGGGCAATGAGCAGTTCTTC
few | NA | TRBJ1-2 | TRBV7-2 | CASSAQGEDPNGYTF | TGTGCCAGCAGCGCTCAAGGGGAGGATCCTAATGGCTACACCTTC
NA | NA | TRBJ1-5 | TRBV19 | CASSLQGSNQPQHF | TGTGCCAGTAGTTTACAGGGTAGCAATCAGCCCCAGCATTTT
few | NA | TRBJ1-2 | TRBV18 | CASSPGREAYTF | TGTGCCAGCTCACCCGGCAGGGAGGCCTACACCTTC
once | TRBD1 | TRBJ2-5 | TRBV7-6 | CASSLVSTGEETQYF | TGTGCCAGCAGCTTAGTATCGACAGGGGAAGAGACCCAGTACTTC
NA | TRBD1 | TRBJ2-7 | TRBV19 | CASKTGGNSYEQYF | TGTGCCAGTAAAACAGGGGGCAATTCCTACGAGCAGTACTTC
NA | TRBD1 | TRBJ1-3 | TRBV7-2 | CASSFTGAGNTIYF | TGTGCCAGCAGCTTTACAGGGGCTGGAAACACCATATATTTT
NA | TRBD1 | TRBJ1-3 | TRBV29-1 | CSVGTGIGNTIYF | TGCAGCGTTGGGACAGGAATCGGAAACACCATATATTTT
many | NA | TRBJ2-2 | TRBV2 | CASRETTTGELFF | TGTGCCAGCAGAGAAACTACTACCGGGGAGCTGTTTTTT
NA | NA | TRBJ1-2 | TRBV19 | CASSIPQASPYGYTF | TGTGCCAGTAGTATTCCACAGGCCAGCCCGTATGGCTACACCTTC
NA | NA | TRBJ1-4 | TRBV7-9 | CASSLVEADLGEKLFF | TGTGCCAGCAGCTTAGTTGAGGCAGACCTCGGAGAAAAACTGTTTTTT
NA | NA | TRBJ1-5 | TRBV10-3 | CAISDRQGVQPQHF | TGTGCCATCAGTGATAGGCAGGGCGTTCAGCCCCAGCATTTT
NA | NA | TRBJ2-7 | TRBV19 | CASSNHRVSYEQYF | TGTGCCAGTAGTAATCACAGGGTTTCCTACGAGCAGTACTTC
NA | TRBD1 | TRBJ2-7 | TRBV19 | CASQGAYEQYF | TGTGCCAGTCAGGGGGCCTACGAGCAGTACTTC
NA | NA | TRBJ1-6 | TRBV7-2 | CASSSNSRDYNSPLHF | TGTGCCAGCAGCTCAAATTCGCGGGACTACAATTCACCCCTCCACTTT
NA | TRBD2 | TRBJ2-7 | TRBV27 | CASSLSLGLAVYEQYF | TGTGCCAGCAGTTTATCGTTGGGACTAGCGGTCTACGAGCAGTACTTC
NA | TRBD1 | TRBJ1-6 | TRBV5-1 | CASSLGRGDSPLHF | TGCGCCAGCAGCTTAGGCAGGGGGGATTCACCCCTCCACTTT
NA | NA | TRBJ2-3 | TRBV10-1 | CASSESRGSFTDTQYF | TGCGCCAGCAGTGAGTCAAGGGGATCCTTCACAGATACGCAGTATTTT
once | TRBD2 | TRBJ2-2 | TRBV7-2 | CASSPRVAGGRTGELFF | TGTGCCAGCAGCCCTCGGGTTGCGGGGGGCCGCACCGGGGAGCTGTTTTTT
once | TRBD1 | TRBJ1-4 | TRBV10-3 | CAISDGTGANEKLFF | TGTGCCATCAGTGATGGGACAGGGGCTAATGAAAAACTGTTTTTT
NA | TRBD2 | TRBJ2-3 | TRBV4-2 | CASSQTSGRTDTQYF | TGTGCCAGCAGCCAAACTAGCGGGCGCACAGATACGCAGTATTTT
NA | NA | TRBJ1-5 | TRBV19 | CASRTQGSNQPQHF | TGTGCCAGTAGGACACAGGGTAGCAATCAGCCCCAGCATTTT
NA | NA | TRBJ2-3 | TRBV3-1/TRBV3-2 | CASSLNRDIGTDTQYF | TGTGCCAGCAGCCTTAACCGGGACATAGGTACAGATACGCAGTATTTT
NA | TRBD1 | TRBJ1-5 | TRBV19 | CASSGTGSYQPQHF | TGTGCCAGTTCCGGGACAGGGAGTTACCAGCCCCAGCATTTT
NA | TRBD1 | TRBJ2-7 | TRBV11-1 | CASSLDGTGGYEQYF | TGTGCCAGCAGCTTAGATGGGACAGGGGGCTACGAGCAGTACTTC
NA | NA | TRBJ1-3 | TRBV3-1/TRBV3-2 | CASSQVPGAGNTIYF | TGTGCCAGCAGCCAAGTCCCAGGGGCCGGAAACACCATATATTTT
NA | TRBD1 | TRBJ1-4 | TRBV2 | CASSNRGSNEKLFF | TGTGCCAGCAGTAACAGGGGTAGTAATGAAAAACTGTTTTTT
once | TRBD2 | TRBJ2-3 | TRBV4-2 | CASSQEPARAGGPRF | TGTGCCAGCAGCCAAGAACCAGCTCGGGCGGGGGGGCCAAGGTTT
NA | NA | TRBJ1-6 | TRBV6-5 | CASRYWDNPYSPLHF | TGTGCCAGCAGGTACTGGGACAATCCATATTCACCCCTCCACTTT
NA | NA | TRBJ2-7 | TRBV29-1 | CSVVETVSYEQYF | TGCAGCGTTGTAGAGACAGTCTCCTACGAGCAGTACTTC
NA | NA | TRBJ2-2 | TRBV6-5 | CASSYTGQYTGELFF | TGTGCCAGCAGTTACACGGGACAATACACCGGGGAGCTGTTTTTT
NA | TRBD2 | TRBJ2-3 | TRBV9 | CASSVPSGGLSTDTQYF | TGTGCCAGCAGCGTGCCTAGCGGGGGCCTTAGCACAGATACGCAGTATTTT
NA | TRBD2 | TRBJ2-7 | TRBV14 | CASSGGLAGYEQYF | TGTGCCAGCAGCGGTGGCCTAGCGGGATACGAGCAGTACTTC
NA | TRBD2 | TRBJ2-3 | TRBV4-1 | CASRLAGATDTQYF | TGCGCCAGCAGACTAGCGGGGGCCACAGATACGCAGTATTTT
once | TRBD1 | TRBJ1-1 | TRBV10-3 | CAISEGQGGRTEAFF | TGTGCCATCAGTGAGGGCCAGGGGGGACGGACTGAAGCTTTCTTT
NA | TRBD1 | TRBJ2-7 | TRBV5-4 | CASSLSRDRVDEQYF | TGTGCCAGCAGCTTGTCCCGGGACAGAGTTGATGAGCAGTACTTC
NA | TRBD2 | TRBJ2-5 | TRBV19 | CASSSGLAGQETQYF | TGTGCCAGTAGTTCGGGACTAGCGGGGCAAGAGACCCAGTACTTC
NA | TRBD1 | TRBJ2-1 | TRBV4-1 | CASSSGTGDYNEQFF | TGCGCCAGCAGTTCGGGGACAGGAGATTACAATGAGCAGTTCTTC
few | NA | TRBJ1-1 | TRBV7-2 | CASSLGGVRNTEAFF | TGTGCCAGCAGCTTAGGGGGGGTCCGGAACACTGAAGCTTTCTTT
NA | TRBD1 | TRBJ1-2 | TRBV5-1 | CASSLGQGRTYGYTF | TGCGCCAGCAGCTTGGGACAGGGTAGAACCTATGGCTACACCTTC
once | TRBD1 | TRBJ2-7 | TRBV5-1 | CASSPIGQGAFYEQYF | TGCGCCAGCAGCCCGATAGGACAGGGGGCCTTCTACGAGCAGTACTTC
NA | NA | TRBJ1-2 | TRBV19 | CASTTRQPYGYTF | TGTGCCAGTACCACACGACAGCCCTATGGCTACACCTTC
NA | NA | TRBJ2-2 | TRBV19 | CASRPGVVTGELFF | TGTGCCAGTAGACCGGGGGTAGTCACCGGGGAGCTGTTTTTT
NA | NA | TRBJ2-3 | TRBV4-1 | CASSQVSAGATDTQYF | TGCGCCAGCAGCCAAGTCAGCGCGGGGGCAACAGATACGCAGTATTTT
NA | NA | TRBJ1-3 | TRBV5-1 | CASSTGEIGNTIYF | TGCGCCAGCAGCACCGGGGAGATTGGAAACACCATATATTTT
few | TRBD1 | TRBJ1-5 | TRBV19 | CASSPPAGTGNNQPQHF | TGTGCCAGCTCGCCCCCGGCCGGGACAGGGAACAATCAGCCCCAGCATTTT
few | NA | TRBJ1-1 | TRBV25-1 | CASSEAGLMNTEAFF | TGTGCCAGCAGCGAAGCAGGGTTAATGAACACTGAAGCTTTCTTT